These T cell receptor beta chains were read from a single sample in a study of shared clonotypes between healthy human individuals. Profiled with immunoSEQ multiplex PCR; TCRdb holds only in-frame clones, not every one. This table holds about 92,000 clones, 60% to 70% found once. Sequencing was performed on memory CD8+ T cells sorted from blood. The receptor source for this set is a man aged 25-40 years in good health. The CDR3 runs from the conserved cysteine through the conserved F or W. The D gene is left open where the match is weak. Expanded clones get a size class; other rows say once, few or many, or leave the size out.

clone_size: NA; j_call: TRBJ2-7; d_call: NA; v_call: TRBV14; cdr3_nt: TGTGCCAGCAGCCAGACAGCCCAATCCTACGAGCAGTACTTC; cdr3_aa: CASSQTAQSYEQYF
clone_size: NA; j_call: TRBJ2-1; d_call: TRBD2; v_call: TRBV4-3; cdr3_nt: TGCGCCAGCAGCCAGACAGGACTAGCGGGGCAGTTCTTC; cdr3_aa: CASSQTGLAGQFF
clone_size: many; j_call: TRBJ1-4; d_call: TRBD1; v_call: TRBV7-8; cdr3_nt: TGTGCCAGCAGCTGGAGCTCGGGACAGGGGCACCCTAATGAAAAACTGTTTTTT; cdr3_aa: CASSWSSGQGHPNEKLFF
clone_size: NA; j_call: TRBJ2-3; d_call: NA; v_call: TRBV7-9; cdr3_nt: TGTGCCAGCAGCTTGACGACTAGCACAGATACGCAGTATTTT; cdr3_aa: CASSLTTSTDTQYF
clone_size: many; j_call: TRBJ2-3; d_call: TRBD2; v_call: TRBV6-5; cdr3_nt: TGTGCTACGGGGGGGGGCATTAGCACAGATACGCAGTATTTT; cdr3_aa: CATGGGISTDTQYF
clone_size: NA; j_call: TRBJ1-5; d_call: NA; v_call: TRBV25-1; cdr3_nt: TGTGCCAGCAGCCACGGGGGGCGACCCAATCAGCCCCAGCATTTT; cdr3_aa: CASSHGGRPNQPQHF
clone_size: NA; j_call: TRBJ1-5; d_call: TRBD1; v_call: TRBV28; cdr3_nt: TGTGCCAGCAGTTTAAGGACAGGGGGCGTCGGTAGCAATCAGCCCCAGCATTTT; cdr3_aa: CASSLRTGGVGSNQPQHF
clone_size: few; j_call: TRBJ2-7; d_call: NA; v_call: TRBV5-4; cdr3_nt: TGTGCCAGCAGCTCCCAGCTAGGAGGGAGATTTGACTTC; cdr3_aa: CASSSQLGGRFDF
clone_size: NA; j_call: TRBJ1-2; d_call: NA; v_call: TRBV9; cdr3_nt: TGTGCCAGCAGCGTAGAGCCCGGACCCTATGGCTACACCTTC; cdr3_aa: CASSVEPGPYGYTF
clone_size: NA; j_call: TRBJ2-3; d_call: TRBD2; v_call: TRBV4-2; cdr3_nt: TGTGCCAGCAGCCAAACTAGCGATCGTTTCACAGATACGCAGTATTTT; cdr3_aa: CASSQTSDRFTDTQYF
clone_size: NA; j_call: TRBJ2-3; d_call: NA; v_call: TRBV9; cdr3_nt: TGTGCCAGCAGCGTATGGGGCGGGAGCACAGATACGCAGTATTTT; cdr3_aa: CASSVWGGSTDTQYF
clone_size: NA; j_call: TRBJ2-5; d_call: NA; v_call: TRBV25-1; cdr3_nt: TGTGCCAGCAGTGGAAAAGGCGGGGACCTCCAAGAGACCCAGTACTTC; cdr3_aa: CASSGKGGDLQETQYF
clone_size: NA; j_call: TRBJ2-7; d_call: TRBD2; v_call: TRBV18; cdr3_nt: TGTGCCAGCTCACCTACGGGGGGTCCCCTCGAGCAGTACTTC; cdr3_aa: CASSPTGGPLEQYF
clone_size: few; j_call: TRBJ2-5; d_call: TRBD1; v_call: TRBV5-1; cdr3_nt: TGCGCCAGCAGCTTGGGTGGGACAGGGATATTGGAAGAGACCCAGTACTTC; cdr3_aa: CASSLGGTGILEETQYF
clone_size: once; j_call: TRBJ2-7; d_call: TRBD2; v_call: TRBV7-9; cdr3_nt: TGTGCCAGCAGCCTGGGACTAGCGGGATACAACGAGCAGTACTTC; cdr3_aa: CASSLGLAGYNEQYF
clone_size: NA; j_call: TRBJ2-7; d_call: NA; v_call: TRBV27; cdr3_nt: TGTGCCAGCAGTTTTTCGCTGTCAATCTACGAGCAGTACTTC; cdr3_aa: CASSFSLSIYEQYF
clone_size: NA; j_call: TRBJ2-6; d_call: TRBD1; v_call: TRBV5-6; cdr3_nt: TGTGCCAGCAGCAAAGCCGGGACAGGGGCCTTCTCTGGGGCCAACGTCCTGACTTTC; cdr3_aa: CASSKAGTGAFSGANVLTF
clone_size: NA; j_call: TRBJ2-1; d_call: TRBD2; v_call: TRBV5-3; cdr3_nt: TGTGCCAGAAGCTTGATTAGCGGGAGGGCCTACAATGAGCAGTTCTTC; cdr3_aa: CARSLISGRAYNEQFF
clone_size: NA; j_call: TRBJ2-2; d_call: TRBD1; v_call: TRBV27; cdr3_nt: TGTGCCAGCAGTTTACTTGGGACAGGGGGAACCGGGGAGCTGTTTTTT; cdr3_aa: CASSLLGTGGTGELFF
clone_size: once; j_call: TRBJ1-2; d_call: NA; v_call: TRBV7-3; cdr3_nt: TGTGCCAGCAGCTTAAACAGGGCATATGGCTACACCTTC; cdr3_aa: CASSLNRAYGYTF
clone_size: NA; j_call: TRBJ2-1; d_call: TRBD2; v_call: TRBV7-2; cdr3_nt: TGTGCCAGCAGCACGACTAGCCCCTCCTACAATGAGCAGTTCTTC; cdr3_aa: CASSTTSPSYNEQFF
clone_size: NA; j_call: TRBJ1-1; d_call: TRBD1; v_call: TRBV28; cdr3_nt: TGTGCCAGCAGTGGGGGACAGGGTACGAACACTGAAGCTTTCTTT; cdr3_aa: CASSGGQGTNTEAFF
clone_size: NA; j_call: TRBJ2-1; d_call: NA; v_call: TRBV7-9; cdr3_nt: TGTGCCAGCCTCTCGGAGATAAGCTCCTACAATGAGCAGTTCTTC; cdr3_aa: CASLSEISSYNEQFF
clone_size: once; j_call: TRBJ2-5; d_call: TRBD1; v_call: TRBV28; cdr3_nt: TGTGCCGGAGAAACCGGGACAGAAAGCAAAAACCCCGAGACCCAGTACTTC; cdr3_aa: CAGETGTESKNPETQYF